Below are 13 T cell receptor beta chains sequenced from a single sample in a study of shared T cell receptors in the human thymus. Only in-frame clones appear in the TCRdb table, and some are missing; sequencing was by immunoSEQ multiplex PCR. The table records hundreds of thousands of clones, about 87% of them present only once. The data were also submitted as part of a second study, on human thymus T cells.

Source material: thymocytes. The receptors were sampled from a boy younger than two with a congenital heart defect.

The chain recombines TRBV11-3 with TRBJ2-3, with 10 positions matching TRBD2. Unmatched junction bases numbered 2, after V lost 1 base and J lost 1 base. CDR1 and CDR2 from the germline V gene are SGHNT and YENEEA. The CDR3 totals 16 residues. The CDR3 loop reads CASSLGTSGCTDTQYF. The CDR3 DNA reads TGTGCCAGCAGCTTAGGGACTAGCGGTTGCACAGATACGCAGTATTTT.

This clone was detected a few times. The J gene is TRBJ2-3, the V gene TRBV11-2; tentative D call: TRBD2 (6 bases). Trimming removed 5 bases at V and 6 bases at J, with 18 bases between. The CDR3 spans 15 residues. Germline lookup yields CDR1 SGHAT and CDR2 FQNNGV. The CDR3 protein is CASSPRGREMDTQYF. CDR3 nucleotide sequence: TGTGCCAGCAGCCCAAGAGGTCGGGAGATGGATACGCAGTATTTT. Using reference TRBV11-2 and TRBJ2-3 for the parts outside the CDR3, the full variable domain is EAGVAQSPRYKIIEKRQSVAFWCNPISGHATLYWYQQILGQGPKLLIQFQNNGVVDDSQLPKDRFSAERLKGVDSTLKIQPAKLEDSAVYLCASSPRGREMDTQYFGPGTRLTVL.

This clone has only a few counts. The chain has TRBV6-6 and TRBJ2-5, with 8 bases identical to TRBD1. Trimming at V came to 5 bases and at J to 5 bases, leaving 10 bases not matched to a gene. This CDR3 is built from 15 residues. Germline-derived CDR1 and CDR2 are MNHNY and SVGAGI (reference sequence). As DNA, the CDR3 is TGTGCCAGCAGTCCAAAATACAGGGGGTGGGAGACCCAGTACTTC. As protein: CASSPKYRGWETQYF.

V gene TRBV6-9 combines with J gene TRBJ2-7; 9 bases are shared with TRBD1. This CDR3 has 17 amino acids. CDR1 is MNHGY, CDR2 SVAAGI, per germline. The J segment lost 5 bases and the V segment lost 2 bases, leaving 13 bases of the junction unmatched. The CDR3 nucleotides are TGTGCCAGCAGTTATCTCCCATGCCGGGACAGGGATCACGAGCAGTACTTC. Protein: CASSYLPCRDRDHEQYF.

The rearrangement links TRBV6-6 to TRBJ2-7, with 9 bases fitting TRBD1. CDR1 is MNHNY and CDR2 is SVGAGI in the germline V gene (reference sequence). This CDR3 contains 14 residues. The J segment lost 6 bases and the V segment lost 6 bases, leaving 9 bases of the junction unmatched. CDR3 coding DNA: TGTGCCAGCAGCCTAGGACAGGGGATTTGCGAGCAGTACTTC. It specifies CASSLGQGICEQYF.

The CDR3 DNA follows: TGTGCCATCAGTGAGTCAAAGCAGGGGGCTCAGCCCCAGCATTTT. Its protein product is CAISESKQGAQPQHF. The chain joins TRBV10-3 to TRBJ1-5, with TRBD1 identical over 8 bases. V shed 0 bases and J 6 bases; nucleotides not matched to a gene: 4. Germline CDR1 and CDR2: ENHRY and SYGVKD. The CDR3 sequence is 15 residues long.

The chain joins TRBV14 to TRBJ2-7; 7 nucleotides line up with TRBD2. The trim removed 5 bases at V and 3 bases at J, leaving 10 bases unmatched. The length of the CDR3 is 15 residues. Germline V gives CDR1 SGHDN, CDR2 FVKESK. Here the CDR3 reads CASSSRPGLIYEQYF. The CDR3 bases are TGTGCCAGCAGCTCTCGTCCGGGACTAATCTACGAGCAGTACTTC. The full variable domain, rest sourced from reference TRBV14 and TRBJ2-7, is EAGVTQFPSHSVIEKGQTVTLRCDPISGHDNLYWYRRVMGKEIKFLLHFVKESKQDESGMPNNRFLAERTGGTYSTLKVQPAELEDSGVYFCASSSRPGLIYEQYFGPGTRLTVT.

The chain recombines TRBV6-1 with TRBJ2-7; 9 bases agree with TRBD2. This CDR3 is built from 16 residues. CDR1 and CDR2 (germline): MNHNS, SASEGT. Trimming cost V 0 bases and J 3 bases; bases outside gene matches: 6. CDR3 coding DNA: TGTGCCAGCAGTGAAGCGGGGCGGGAGGGCCGCTACGAGCAGTACTTC. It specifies CASSEAGREGRYEQYF.

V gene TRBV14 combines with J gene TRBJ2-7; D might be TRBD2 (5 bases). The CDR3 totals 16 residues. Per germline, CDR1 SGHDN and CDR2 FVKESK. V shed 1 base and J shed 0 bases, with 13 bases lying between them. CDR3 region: CASSQGAARPSYEQYF. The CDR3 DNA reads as TGTGCCAGCAGCCAAGGAGCGGCCAGGCCCTCCTACGAGCAGTACTTC.

The CDR3 region is CASSLGTGYTYEQYF. DNA of the CDR3: TGCGCCAGCAGCTTAGGGACAGGGTACACCTACGAGCAGTACTTC. The rearrangement links TRBV5-1 to TRBJ2-7; 9 bases match TRBD1. Trimming took 2 bases from V and 2 from J; bases not matched to a gene: 5. CDR1 is SGHRS, CDR2 YFSETQ, per germline. The CDR3 runs to 15 residues.

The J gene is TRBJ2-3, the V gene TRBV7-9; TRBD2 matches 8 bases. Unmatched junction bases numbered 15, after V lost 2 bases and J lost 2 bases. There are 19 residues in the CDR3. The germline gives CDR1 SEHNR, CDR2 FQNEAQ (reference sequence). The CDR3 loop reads CASSLTRWSVAGNTDTQYF. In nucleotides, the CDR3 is TGTGCCAGCAGCTTAACCCGGTGGTCGGTAGCGGGAAACACAGATACGCAGTATTTT.

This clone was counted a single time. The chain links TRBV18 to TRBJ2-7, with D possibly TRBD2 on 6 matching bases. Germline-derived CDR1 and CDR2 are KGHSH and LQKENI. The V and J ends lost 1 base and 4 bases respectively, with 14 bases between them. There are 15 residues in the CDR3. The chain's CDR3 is CASSPLGGREYEQYF. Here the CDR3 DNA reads TGTGCCAGCTCACCACTTGGGGGGAGAGAATACGAGCAGTACTTC.

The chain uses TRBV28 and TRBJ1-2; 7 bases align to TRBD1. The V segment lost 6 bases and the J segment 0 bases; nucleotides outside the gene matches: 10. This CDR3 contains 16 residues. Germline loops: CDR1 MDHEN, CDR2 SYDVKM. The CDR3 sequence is CASSAGTDTPNYGYTF. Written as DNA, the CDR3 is TGTGCCAGCAGCGCGGGGACAGACACTCCTAACTATGGCTACACCTTC.